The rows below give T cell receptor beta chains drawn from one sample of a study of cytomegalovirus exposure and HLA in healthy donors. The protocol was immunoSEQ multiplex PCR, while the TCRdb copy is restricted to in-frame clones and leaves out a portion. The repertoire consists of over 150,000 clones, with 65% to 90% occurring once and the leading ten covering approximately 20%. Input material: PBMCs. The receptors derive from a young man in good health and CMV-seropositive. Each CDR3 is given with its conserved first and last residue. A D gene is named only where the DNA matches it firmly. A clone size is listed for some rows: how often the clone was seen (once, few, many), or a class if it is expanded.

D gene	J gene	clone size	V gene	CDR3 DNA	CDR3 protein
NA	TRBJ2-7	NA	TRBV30	TGTGCCTGGAGTCATGGGGGGTACGAGCAGTACTTC	CAWSHGGYEQYF
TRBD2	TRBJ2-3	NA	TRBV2	TGTGCCAGCAAGATTAGGGGAGGGACAGATACGCAGTATTTT	CASKIRGGTDTQYF
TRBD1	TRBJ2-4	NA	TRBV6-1	TGTGCCAGCAGTGAAACGGGACAGGGGCAAAACATTCAGTACTTC	CASSETGQGQNIQYF
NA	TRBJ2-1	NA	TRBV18	TGTGCCAGCTCACCAGGAGGCAAGGCCTTCGGTGCCTACAATGAGCAGTTCTTC	CASSPGGKAFGAYNEQFF
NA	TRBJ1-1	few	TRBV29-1	TGCAGCGTCGCAGACGGGGGGCCGAACACTGAAGCTTTCTTT	CSVADGGPNTEAFF
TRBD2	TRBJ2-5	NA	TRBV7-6	TGTGCCAGCGGGTCCGGGAGGGTCCAAGAGACCCAGTACTTC	CASGSGRVQETQYF
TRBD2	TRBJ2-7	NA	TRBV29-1	TGCAGCGTTGGTATCGGGACTAGCGGACACTACGAGCAGTACTTC	CSVGIGTSGHYEQYF
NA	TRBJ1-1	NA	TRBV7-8	TGTGCCAGCAGCTTAGCTTTAGGGAGAGTGAACACTGAAGCTTTCTTT	CASSLALGRVNTEAFF
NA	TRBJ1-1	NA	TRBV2	TGTGGGGAGAGGGTGAACACTGAAGCTTTCTTT	CGERVNTEAFF
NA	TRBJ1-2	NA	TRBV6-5	TGTGCCAGCAGTTACCCCGGGGGCTACACCTTC	CASSYPGGYTF
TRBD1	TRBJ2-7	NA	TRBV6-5	TGTGCCAAAACCGGGACAGGGGGACACGAGCAGTACTTC	CAKTGTGGHEQYF
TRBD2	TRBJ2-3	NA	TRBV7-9	TGTGCCAGCAGCTTAGGAACCCTAGCGGTCACAGATACGCAGTATTTT	CASSLGTLAVTDTQYF
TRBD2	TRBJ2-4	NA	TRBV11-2	TGTGCCAGCAGCTTATATAGCGGGCGGGGCAAAAACATTCAGTACTTC	CASSLYSGRGKNIQYF
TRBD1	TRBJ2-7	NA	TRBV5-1	TGCGCCAGCAGCATAGATCACAGGGGCGAGCAGTACTTC	CASSIDHRGEQYF
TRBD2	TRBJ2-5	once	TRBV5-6	TGTGCCAGCAGCTTCGCTAGCGGGATGGTTGGGGAGACCCAGTACTTC	CASSFASGMVGETQYF
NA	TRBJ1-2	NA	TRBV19	TGTGCCAGTAGTTCGGGTTCGGTCTATGGCTACACCTTC	CASSSGSVYGYTF
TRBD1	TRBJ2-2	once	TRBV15	TGTGCCACCAGCAGGGTCCCTCAGGGGGCCGGCGGGGAGCTGTTTTTT	CATSRVPQGAGGELFF
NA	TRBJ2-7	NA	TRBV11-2	TGTGCCAGCAGCCCCGAGGCCTTGAACTACGAGCAGTACTTC	CASSPEALNYEQYF
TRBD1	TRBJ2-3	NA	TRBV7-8	TGTGCCAGCAGCGAGACAGGGCGCGACCGTACAGATACGCAGTATTTT	CASSETGRDRTDTQYF
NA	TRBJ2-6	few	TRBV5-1	TGCGCCAGCAGCTTGGTGTCGGGAAAGAAGGCTGGGGCCAACGTCCTGACTTTC	CASSLVSGKKAGANVLTF
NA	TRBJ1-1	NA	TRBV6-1	TGTGCCAGCATCAGGGGAGCGCTTGAAGCTTTCTTT	CASIRGALEAFF